This entry lists 3 T cell receptor beta chains sequenced from one sample in a study of PD-L1 blockade in urothelial cancer. Profiled with immunoSEQ multiplex PCR; TCRdb holds only in-frame clones, not every one. The table records 45,000 to 60,000 clones, approximately 85% of them present only once. The sample's time point: pretreatment peripheral blood. The sample in question was PBMCs, obtained around atezolizumab (anti-PD-L1) treatment. The receptor set was obtained from a man in his fifties or sixties with urothelial cancer.

This clone was observed once. The V call is TRBV7-8, the J call TRBJ1-5, with a tentative D call TRBD1 (6 bases). Germline V CDR1 and CDR2: SGHVS, FQNEAQ. The CDR3 has 15 amino acids. Between the trimmed V and J ends, which lost 4 bases and 0 bases, there was a span of 10 bases. The CDR3 sequence is CASSSGQISNQPQHF. CDR3 coding DNA: TGTGCCAGCAGCTCCGGACAGATTAGCAATCAGCCCCAGCATTTT.

This chain joins TRBV7-6 and TRBJ1-1; D remains unclear. The V end lost 4 bases, the J end lost 1 base, and 7 bases lay between the germline ends. CDR3 size: 13 residues. Germline CDR1 SGHVS, CDR2 FNYEAQ. The CDR3 DNA follows: TGTGCCAGCAGCTCTCAGGAGAACACTGAAGCTTTCTTT. As protein: CASSSQENTEAFF. The full variable domain, completed using reference TRBV7-6 and TRBJ1-1, is GAGVSQSPRYKVTKRGQDVALRCDPISGHVSLYWYRQALGQGPEFLTYFNYEAQQDKSGLPNDRFSAERPEGSISTLTIQRTEQRDSAMYRCASSSQENTEAFFGQGTRLTVV.

V gene TRBV11-3 combines with J gene TRBJ2-1; possible D gene TRBD1, 6 bases. Germline V gene data show CDR1 as SGHNT and CDR2 as YENEEA. The CDR3 is 14 residues long. V was cut by 1 base and J by 4 bases, with 8 bases left in between. The CDR3 region has the DNA TGTGCCAGCAGCTTAGCAGGGGCTTACAATGAGCAGTTCTTC. This encodes CASSLAGAYNEQFF. Full variable domain (rest looked up from reference TRBV11-3 and TRBJ2-1): EAGVVQSPRYKIIEKKQPVAFWCNPISGHNTLYWYLQNLGQGPELLIRYENEEAVDDSQLPKDRFSAERLKGVDSTLKIQPAELGDSAVYLCASSLAGAYNEQFFGPGTRLTVL.